This TCR beta chain was found in a study of Ad26.COV2.S vaccination and SARS-CoV-2 variants. Study-level background: COV1001, an Ad26.COV2.S trial, supplied this vaccine-arm donor.

Treatment described: around 19 received Ad26.COV2.S at low or high dose, single or two shots; about 5 received placebo; per-sample allocation not given. Day 63 after the first injection of vaccine or placebo was the sampling time. Repertoires were generated with immunoSEQ multiplex PCR, while TCRdb's copy carries only in-frame clones and drops some. The sample holds approximately 300,000 clones, over 80% seen once. The CDR3 runs to 16 residues. Germline V gives CDR1 SGHRS, CDR2 YFSETQ. The V end lost 4 bases, the J end lost 5 bases, and 22 bases lay between the germline ends. This clone has a handful of counts. Its antigen remains unknown. General study findings and limits: Similar non-spike TCR breadth was observed in recipients of vaccine and of placebo. Possible underestimation of total T cell responses by the TCR breadth and depth analyses was noted.

This clonotype was sampled from a person between 18 and 65 years old who received the Ad26.COV2.S COVID-19 vaccine or a placebo. The rearrangement joins TRBV5-1 to TRBJ2-7; the D call may be TRBD1 or TRBD2 (5 bases each). The specimen was peripheral blood, collected in a trial of Ad26.COV2.S vaccine versus placebo. CDR3 nucleotides: TGCGCCAGCAGCCAAAGTCCGGGGCAGGGAAGCAACGAGCAGTACTTC. Translated: CASSQSPGQGSNEQYF.